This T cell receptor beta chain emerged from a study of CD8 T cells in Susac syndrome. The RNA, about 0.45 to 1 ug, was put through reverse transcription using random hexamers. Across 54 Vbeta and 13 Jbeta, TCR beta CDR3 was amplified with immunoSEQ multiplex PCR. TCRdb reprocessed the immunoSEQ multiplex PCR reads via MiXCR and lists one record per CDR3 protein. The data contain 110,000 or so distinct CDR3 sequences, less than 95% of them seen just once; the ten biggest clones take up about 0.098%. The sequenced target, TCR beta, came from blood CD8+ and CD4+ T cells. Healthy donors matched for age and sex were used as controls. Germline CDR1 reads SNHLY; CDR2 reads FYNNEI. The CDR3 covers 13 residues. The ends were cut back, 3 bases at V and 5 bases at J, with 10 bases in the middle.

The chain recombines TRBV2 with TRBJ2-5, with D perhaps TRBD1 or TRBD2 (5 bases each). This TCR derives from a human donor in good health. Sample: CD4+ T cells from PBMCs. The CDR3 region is CASSDGTTETQYF. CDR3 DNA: TGTGCCAGCAGTGACGGGACGACGGAGACCCAGTACTTC.